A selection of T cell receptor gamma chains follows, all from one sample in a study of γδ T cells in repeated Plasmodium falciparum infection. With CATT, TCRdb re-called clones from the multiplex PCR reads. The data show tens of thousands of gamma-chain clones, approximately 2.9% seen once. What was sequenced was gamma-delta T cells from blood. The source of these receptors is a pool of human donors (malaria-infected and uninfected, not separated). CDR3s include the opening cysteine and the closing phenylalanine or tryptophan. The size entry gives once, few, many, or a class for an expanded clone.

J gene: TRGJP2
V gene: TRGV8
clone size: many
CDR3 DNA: TGTGCCACCTGGGATAGAGGGAGTAGTGATTGGATCAAGACGTTT
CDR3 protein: CATWDRGSSDWIKTF

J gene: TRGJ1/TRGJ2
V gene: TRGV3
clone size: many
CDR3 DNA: TGTGCCACCTGGAACCCCAGGGGTTATAAGAAACTCTTT
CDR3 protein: CATWNPRGYKKLF

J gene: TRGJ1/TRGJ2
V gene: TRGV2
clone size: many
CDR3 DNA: TGTGCCACCTGGGACAAACCTTATTTTAAGAAACTCTTT
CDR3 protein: CATWDKPYFKKLF

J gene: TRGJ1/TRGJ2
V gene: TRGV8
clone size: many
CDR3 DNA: TGTGCCACCTGGGAAGTATATAAGAAACTCTTT
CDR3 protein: CATWEVYKKLF

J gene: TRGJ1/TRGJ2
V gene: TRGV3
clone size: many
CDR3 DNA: TGTGCCACCTGGGACATCACGGGATGGTATAAGAAACTCTTT
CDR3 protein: CATWDITGWYKKLF

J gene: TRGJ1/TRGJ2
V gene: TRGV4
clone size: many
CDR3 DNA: TGTGCCACCTGGGACGGATTGAATTATTATAAGAAACTCTTT
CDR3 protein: CATWDGLNYYKKLF

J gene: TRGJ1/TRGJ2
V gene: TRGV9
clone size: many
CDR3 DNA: TGTGCCTTGTGGGAAGACCAAATGGATAAGAAACTCTTT
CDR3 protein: CALWEDQMDKKLF

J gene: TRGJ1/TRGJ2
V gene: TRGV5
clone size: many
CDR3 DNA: TGTGCCACCTGGGACAGGCAATCGAATTATTATAAGAAACTCTTT
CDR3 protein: CATWDRQSNYYKKLF

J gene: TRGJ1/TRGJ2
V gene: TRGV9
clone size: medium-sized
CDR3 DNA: TGTGCCTTGTGGGAGGTGAAATATTATAAGAAACTCTTT
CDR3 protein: CALWEVKYYKKLF

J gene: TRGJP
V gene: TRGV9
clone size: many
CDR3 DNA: TGTGCCTTGTGGGAGGGTGAGCAGCGAGAGTTGGGCAAAAAAATCAAGGTATTT
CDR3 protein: CALWEGEQRELGKKIKVF

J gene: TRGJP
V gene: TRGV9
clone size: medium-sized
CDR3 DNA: TGTGCCTTGTGGGAGGTGCAGGTGTTGGGCAAAAAAATCAAGGTATTT
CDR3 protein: CALWEVQVLGKKIKVF

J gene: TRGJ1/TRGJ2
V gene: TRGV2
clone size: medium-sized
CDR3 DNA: TGTGCCACCTGGGACGGCATTTATTATAAGAAACTCTTT
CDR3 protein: CATWDGIYYKKLF

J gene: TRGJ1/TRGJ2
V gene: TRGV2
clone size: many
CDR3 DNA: TGTGCCACCTGGGACGGGTGGAGTAAGAAACTCTTT
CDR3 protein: CATWDGWSKKLF

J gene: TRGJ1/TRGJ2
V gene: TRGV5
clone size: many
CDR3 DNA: TGTGCCACCTGGGACAGGCAGGAAAAGAAACTCTTT
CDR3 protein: CATWDRQEKKLF

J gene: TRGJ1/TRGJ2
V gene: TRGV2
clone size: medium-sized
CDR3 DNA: TGTGCCACCTGGGACGCATACGTTAAAGGCTTTCAGCTCTTT
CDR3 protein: CATWDAYVKGFQLF

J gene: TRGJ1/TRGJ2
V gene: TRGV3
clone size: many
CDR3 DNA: TGTGCCACCTGGGACAGGCTAGGGTTTAAGAAACTCTTT
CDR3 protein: CATWDRLGFKKLF

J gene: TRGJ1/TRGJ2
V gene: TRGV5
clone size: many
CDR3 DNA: TGTGCCACCTGGGACTTCTATTATAAGAAACTCTTT
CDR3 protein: CATWDFYYKKLF

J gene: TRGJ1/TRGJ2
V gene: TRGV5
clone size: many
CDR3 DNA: TGTGCCACCTGGGACAGGTCGCCTAATTATTATAAGAAACTCTTT
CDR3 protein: CATWDRSPNYYKKLF

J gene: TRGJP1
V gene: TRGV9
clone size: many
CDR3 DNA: TGTGCCTTGTGGGAGGATGCCACTGGTTGGTTCAAGATATTT
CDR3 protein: CALWEDATGWFKIF

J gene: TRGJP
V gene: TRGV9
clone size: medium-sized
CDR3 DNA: TGTGCCTTGTGGGAGGTTATTCGGCAAGAGTTGGGCAAAAAAATCAAGGTATTT
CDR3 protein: CALWEVIRQELGKKIKVF

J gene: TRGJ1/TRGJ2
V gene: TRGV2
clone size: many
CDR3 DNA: TGTGCCACCTGGGACGGGCCAGGCTATTATAAGAAACTCTTT
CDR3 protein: CATWDGPGYYKKLF

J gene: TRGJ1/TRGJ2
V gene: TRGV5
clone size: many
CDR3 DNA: TGTGCCACCTGGGACAGGCCAATCTTCTATTATAAGAAACTCTTT
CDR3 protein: CATWDRPIFYYKKLF

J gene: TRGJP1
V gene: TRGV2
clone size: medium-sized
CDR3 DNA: TGTGCCACCTGGGACTTTACCACTGGTTGGTTCAAGATATTT
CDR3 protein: CATWDFTTGWFKIF

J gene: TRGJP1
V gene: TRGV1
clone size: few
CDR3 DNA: TGTGCCACCTGGGACAGAATATACACTGGTTGGTTCAAGATATTT
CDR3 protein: CATWDRIYTGWFKIF

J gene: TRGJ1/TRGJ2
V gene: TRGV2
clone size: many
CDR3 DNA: TGTGCCACCCGGGACGGGCTTTTTTATAAGAAGCTCTTT
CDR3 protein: CATRDGLFYKKLF